This T cell receptor beta chain is from a study of blood T cells in healthy people across ages. Primed by a sample-barcoded 5' primer and a J-beta primer mix, a second PCR proceeded for about 7 to 11 cycles. The template-switch adaptor was a 5' adaptor with 12 random nucleotides. It tagged each cDNA molecule. TCRdb reprocessed the 5' RACE reads with MiXCR, giving one entry per CDR3 protein. The sample carries 600,000 or so distinct CDR3 sequences, 25% to 35% recorded once. Trimming took off 3 bases at V and 4 bases at J, with 10 bases between the two ends. This CDR3 contains 13 residues. In germline, CDR1 is GTSNPN, CDR2 SVGIG (reference sequence).

The source is a woman older than 75 in good health. The sample was blood. The chain has TRBV30 and TRBJ1-5; D possibly corresponds to TRBD1 (6 bases). The CDR3 bases are TGTGCCTGGAGGGGGGCGGCTAATCAGCCCCAGCATTTT. This sequence encodes CAWRGAANQPQHF.